Here is one T cell receptor (beta chain) with its context. The sample belongs to a study of T cell responses to AZD1222 COVID-19 vaccine. Data came from immunoSEQ multiplex PCR; TCRdb stores just in-frame clones and leaves some out. In the table there are 150,000 to 200,000 clones, 94% of which are singletons. The trim removed 6 bases at V and 5 bases at J, leaving 4 bases unmatched. This CDR3 has 14 residues. Germline CDR1 and CDR2: MNHEY and SMNVEV (reference sequence). Sample: peripheral blood, taken 28 days after the second AZD1222 dose. The origin of this receptor is an adult who received the AZD1222 COVID-19 vaccine. The chain employs TRBV27 and TRBJ1-5; 10 bases map to TRBD1. The CDR3 DNA reads as TGTGCCAGCAGGGGGACAGGGGATTATCAGCCCCAGCATTTT. Amino acids: CASRGTGDYQPQHF.